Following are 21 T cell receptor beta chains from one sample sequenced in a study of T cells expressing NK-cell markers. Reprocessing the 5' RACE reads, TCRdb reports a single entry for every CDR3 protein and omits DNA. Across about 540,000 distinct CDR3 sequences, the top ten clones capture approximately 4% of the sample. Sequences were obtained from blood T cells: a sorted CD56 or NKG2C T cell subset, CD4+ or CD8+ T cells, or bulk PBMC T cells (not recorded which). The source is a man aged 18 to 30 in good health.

The CDR3 here is CSARRRSRTTSYEQYF. The V and J genes are TRBV20-1 and TRBJ2-7. Germline V CDR1 and CDR2: DFQATT, SNEGSKA (reference sequence). This CDR3 is built from 16 residues.

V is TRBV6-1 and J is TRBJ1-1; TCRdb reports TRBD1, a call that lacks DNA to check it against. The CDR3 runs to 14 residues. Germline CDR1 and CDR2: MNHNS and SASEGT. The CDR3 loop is CASSRPTGGTEAFF.

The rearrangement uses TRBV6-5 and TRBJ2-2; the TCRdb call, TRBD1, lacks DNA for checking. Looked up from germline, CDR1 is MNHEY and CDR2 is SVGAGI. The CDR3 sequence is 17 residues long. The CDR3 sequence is CASKGWMKTGGIGELFF.

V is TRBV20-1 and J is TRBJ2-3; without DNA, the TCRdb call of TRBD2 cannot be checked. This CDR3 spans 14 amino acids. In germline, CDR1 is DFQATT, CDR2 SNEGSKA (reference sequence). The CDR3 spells CSARTSGSQDTQYF.

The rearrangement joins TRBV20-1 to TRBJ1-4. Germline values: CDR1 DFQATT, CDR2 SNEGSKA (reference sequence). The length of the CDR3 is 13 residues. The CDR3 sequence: CSARHGANEKLFF.

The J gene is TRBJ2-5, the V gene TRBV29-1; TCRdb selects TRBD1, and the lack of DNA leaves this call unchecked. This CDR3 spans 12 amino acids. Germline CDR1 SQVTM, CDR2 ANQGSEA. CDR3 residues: CSVEGRGETQYF.

Here the CDR3 reads CASSQEGGRTGDTQYF. V is TRBV3-1 and J is TRBJ2-3; the TCRdb call, TRBD2, lacks DNA for checking. The CDR3 is made up of 16 amino acids. Germline V gene lookup returns CDR1 LGHDT and CDR2 YNNKEL (reference sequence).

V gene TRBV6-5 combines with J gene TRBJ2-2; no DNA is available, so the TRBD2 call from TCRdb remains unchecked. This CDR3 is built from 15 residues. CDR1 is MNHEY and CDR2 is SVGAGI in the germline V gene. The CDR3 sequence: CASSPEAGGTGELFF.

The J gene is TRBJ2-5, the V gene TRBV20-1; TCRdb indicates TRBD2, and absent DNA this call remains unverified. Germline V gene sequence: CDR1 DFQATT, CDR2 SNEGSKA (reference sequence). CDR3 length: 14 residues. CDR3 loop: CSPLPPDHQETQYF.

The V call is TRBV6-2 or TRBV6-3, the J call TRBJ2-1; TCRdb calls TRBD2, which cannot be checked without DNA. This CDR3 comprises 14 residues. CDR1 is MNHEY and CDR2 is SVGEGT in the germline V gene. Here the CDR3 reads CATLAGGEGNEQFF.

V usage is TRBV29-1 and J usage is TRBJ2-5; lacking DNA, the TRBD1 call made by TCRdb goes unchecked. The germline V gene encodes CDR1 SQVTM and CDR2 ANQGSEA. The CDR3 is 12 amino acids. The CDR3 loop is CSAKGQGKTQYF.

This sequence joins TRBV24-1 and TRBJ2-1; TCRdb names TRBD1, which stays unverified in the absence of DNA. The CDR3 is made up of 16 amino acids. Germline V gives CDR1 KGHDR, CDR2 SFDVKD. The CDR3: CATSDFGRGQYNEQFF.

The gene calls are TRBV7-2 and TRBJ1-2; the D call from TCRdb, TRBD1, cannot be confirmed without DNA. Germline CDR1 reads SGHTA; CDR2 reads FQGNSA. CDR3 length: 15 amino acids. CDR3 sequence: CASSSDRVQFNGYTF.

The chain's CDR3 is CSASKGLGGIKNIQYF. The chain recombines TRBV20-1 with TRBJ2-4. The CDR3 has 16 amino acids. Germline lookup yields CDR1 DFQATT and CDR2 SNEGSKA (reference sequence).

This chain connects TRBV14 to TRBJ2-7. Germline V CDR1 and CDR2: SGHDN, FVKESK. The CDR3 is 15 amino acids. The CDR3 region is CASSDVDTSSYEQYF.

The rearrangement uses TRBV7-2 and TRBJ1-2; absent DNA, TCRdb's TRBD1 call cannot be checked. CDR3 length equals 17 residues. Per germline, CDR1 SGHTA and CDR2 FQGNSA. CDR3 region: CASSLGVGQGGIYGYTF.

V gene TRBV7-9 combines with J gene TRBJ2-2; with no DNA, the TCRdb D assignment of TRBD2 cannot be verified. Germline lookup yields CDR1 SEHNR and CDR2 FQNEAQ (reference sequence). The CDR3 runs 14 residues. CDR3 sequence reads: CASSSGTSVGELFF. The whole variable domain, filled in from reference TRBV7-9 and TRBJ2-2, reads DTGVSQNPRHKITKRGQNVTFRCDPISEHNRLYWYRQTLGQGPEFLTYFQNEAQLEKSRLLSDRFSAERPKGSFSTLEIQRTEQGDSAMYLCASSSGTSVGELFFGEGSRLTVL.

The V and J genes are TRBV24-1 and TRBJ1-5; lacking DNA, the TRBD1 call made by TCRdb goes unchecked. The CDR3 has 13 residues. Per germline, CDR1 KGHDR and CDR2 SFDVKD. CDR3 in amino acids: CATQAGGNQPQHF.

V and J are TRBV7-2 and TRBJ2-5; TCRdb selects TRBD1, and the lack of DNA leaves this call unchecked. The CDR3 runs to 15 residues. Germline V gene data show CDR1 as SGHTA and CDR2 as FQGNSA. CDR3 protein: CASSTQGGTQETQYF.

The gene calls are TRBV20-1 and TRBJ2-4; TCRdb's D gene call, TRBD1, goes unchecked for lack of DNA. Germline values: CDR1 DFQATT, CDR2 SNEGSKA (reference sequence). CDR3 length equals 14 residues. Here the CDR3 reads CSARAGGGVDIQYF.

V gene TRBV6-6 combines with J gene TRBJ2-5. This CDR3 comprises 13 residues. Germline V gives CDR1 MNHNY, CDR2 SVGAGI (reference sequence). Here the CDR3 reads CASGPRKIETQYF.